This record covers a single T cell receptor (beta chain). The antigen is undetermined. The entry originates in a study of OX40 agonist ivuxolimab in advanced cancers. Study-wide points: Expanded clones tended on average to be more numerous among CD8+ T cells than CD4+.

Data came from immunoSEQ multiplex PCR; TCRdb stores just in-frame clones and leaves some out. The data contain tens of thousands of clones, roughly nine tenths of them singletons. V lost 0 bases and J 3 bases, leaving 9 bases between the germline ends. The CDR3 is 15 amino acids. CDR1 and CDR2 from the germline V gene are SGHAT and FQNNGV. The specimen was CD4+ or CD8+ T cells sorted from blood, collected in a trial of the OX40 agonist ivuxolimab. The clonotype was recovered from an adult with an advanced solid tumor such as melanoma, head and neck, liver or kidney cancer. The J gene is TRBJ2-1, the V gene TRBV11-2; D is undetermined. The CDR3 reads CASSLDVAIYNEQFF. CDR3 coding DNA: TGTGCCAGCAGCTTAGATGTCGCCATCTACAATGAGCAGTTCTTC. The variable domain in full, completed from reference TRBV11-2 and TRBJ2-1, reads EAGVAQSPRYKIIEKRQSVAFWCNPISGHATLYWYQQILGQGPKLLIQFQNNGVVDDSQLPKDRFSAERLKGVDSTLKIQPAKLEDSAVYLCASSLDVAIYNEQFFGPGTRLTVL.